This TCR beta chain emerged from a study of T cells expressing NK-cell markers. As the method of synthesis, 5'RACE template switching with UMIs yielded TCR beta cDNA. TCRdb reanalyzed the 5' RACE reads and collapses them to one entry per CDR3 protein, without DNA. This sample's table reports 140,000 or so distinct CDR3 sequences. Concerning this clonotype: Its antigen is currently unknown.

This CDR3 is built from 14 residues. CDR1 and CDR2 from the germline V gene are MNHNS and SASEGT. Study findings and constraints: Questions lingered over whether expanded NKG2C+ T cell clones were HCMV-specific. One observes that, in four donors, these clonotypes were also the leading ones within the CD3+CD56-NKG2C+ fraction. As a fraction of CD8+ T cells, dominant NKG2C+ clonotypes reached roughly 1.0-7.0% in six donors.

Sequencing used blood T cells: a sorted CD56 or NKG2C T cell subset, CD4+ or CD8+ T cells, or bulk PBMC T cells (not recorded which). This receptor was obtained from a man younger than 30 in good health. V usage is TRBV6-1 and J usage is TRBJ2-5; TCRdb returns TRBD2, unconfirmable since there is no DNA. CDR3 residues: CASARGLEGETQYF.